Presented here are 12 T cell receptor beta chains from one specimen sequenced in a study of T-cell reconstitution after alpha-beta-depleted transplantation in children. Unique molecular identifiers were incorporated during preparation of the TCRbeta library. TCRdb itself ran the PCR reads through MiXCR, one entry per CDR3 protein. The sample has roughly 100,000 distinct CDR3 sequences; approximately 5.4% are singletons. Sequenced material: PBMCs, mostly from graft donor cells, taken 60 days after TCRalphabeta/CD19-depleted stem cell transplant. These receptors were taken from a female patient aged 2 to 10 who had a stem cell transplant for Fanconi anemia, so the T cells may come from the graft donor.

This clonotype was seen at least ten times. The chain joins TRBV20-1 to TRBJ2-7, with D perhaps TRBD2 (5 bases). With 0 bases removed from V and 5 bases from J, the gap between germline ends came to 11 bases. CDR1 and CDR2 from the germline V gene are DFQATT and SNEGSKA (reference sequence). This CDR3 contains 13 residues. The DNA for the CDR3 is TGCAGTGCTAGAGAGGTCCTAGCTCACGAGCAGTACTTC. Translating gives CSAREVLAHEQYF.

This clonotype was observed at least ten times. CDR3 DNA sequence: TGTGCCAGCAGCCTTCGGGGGGTGAACACTGAAGCTTTCTTT. This translates into CASSLRGVNTEAFF. The gene calls are TRBV7-2 and TRBJ1-1; D is perhaps TRBD1 (5 bases). The CDR3 length is 14 residues. V was clipped by 5 bases and J by 0 bases, with 10 bases between them. Germline assignment: CDR1 SGHTA and CDR2 FQGNSA.

There are a few counts of this clonotype. The chain employs TRBV5-1 and TRBJ2-1, with 10 nucleotides matching TRBD2. Germline CDR1 reads SGHRS; CDR2 reads YFSETQ. Trimming took 4 bases from V and 7 from J; bases not matched to a gene: 14. This CDR3 has 17 residues. The CDR3 protein is CASSLQTLAGGVNEQFF. The CDR3 nucleotides are TGCGCCAGCAGCCTCCAGACCTTAGCGGGAGGTGTAAATGAGCAGTTCTTC.

The CDR3 nucleotides are TGTGCCAGCAGCCACCTCCCCGGGACAGGGGAGCAGTACTTC. Its translation: CASSHLPGTGEQYF. This chain uses TRBV3-1 with TRBJ2-7, with 9 bases aligning to TRBD1. Per the germline V gene, CDR1 is LGHDT and CDR2 is YNNKEL (reference sequence). The CDR3 runs to 14 residues. J lost 7 bases, V lost 3 bases, and 7 bases had no gene match.

The genes are TRBV14 and TRBJ1-2; D gene unclear. Germline V gene lookup returns CDR1 SGHDN and CDR2 FVKESK. The V end lost 5 bases, the J end lost 8 bases, and 12 bases lay between the germline ends. CDR3 length: 12 amino acids. CDR3 DNA sequence: TGTGCCAGCAGCTTAGACCGAAGGGGCTACACCTTC. It translates to CASSLDRRGYTF.

The gene calls are TRBV18 and TRBJ1-2; a weak D match, TRBD1 (5 bases). The CDR3 totals 14 residues. CDR1 is KGHSH and CDR2 is LQKENI in the germline V gene. Trimming stripped 2 bases from V and 2 bases from J, with 9 bases between. The CDR3 is CASSPFAGNYGYTF. The CDR3 nucleotides read TGTGCCAGCTCACCATTCGCAGGGAACTATGGCTACACCTTC. The variable domain in full, with the rest retrieved from reference TRBV18 and TRBJ1-2, is NAGVMQNPRHLVRRRGQEARLRCSPMKGHSHVYWYRQLPEEGLKFMVYLQKENIIDESGMPKERFSAEFPKEGPSILRIQQVVRGDSAAYFCASSPFAGNYGYTFGSGTRLTVV.

V usage is TRBV5-1 and J usage is TRBJ2-7; D perhaps matches TRBD2 (6 bases). The germline V and J ends were trimmed by 0 bases and 6 bases, with 10 bases remaining between them. The CDR3 has 13 amino acids. Germline V gene lookup returns CDR1 SGHRS and CDR2 YFSETQ. The CDR3 reads CASSLGLGGEQYF. CDR3 nucleotides: TGCGCCAGCAGCTTGGGCCTGGGAGGCGAGCAGTACTTC.

The chain joins TRBV7-9 to TRBJ2-1; TRBD2 might be the D (6 bases). The V end lost 1 base, the J end lost 9 bases, and 19 bases lay between the germline ends. The germline V gene has CDR1 SEHNR and CDR2 FQNEAQ (reference sequence). The CDR3 consists of 16 residues. CDR3 in DNA: TGTGCCAGCAGCTTAGTCGGTGACGGGGACTTTGGTGAGCAGTTCTTC. Translated: CASSLVGDGDFGEQFF.

This clonotype was seen only a few times. The gene calls are TRBV7-6 and TRBJ2-1, with D possibly being TRBD2 (6 bases). V gave up 5 bases and J gave up 6 bases, with 14 bases separating them. The V gene's germline CDR1 is SGHVS and CDR2 FNYEAQ. The length of the CDR3 is 14 residues. The DNA for the CDR3 is TGTGCCAGCAGCCCCATCGGGCGGGGCAATGAGCAGTTCTTC. This codes for CASSPIGRGNEQFF.

This clonotype was detected ten times or more. CDR3 sequence: CASSSGTTNSGANVLTF. The CDR3 bases are TGCGCCAGCAGCTCCGGGACAACCAACTCTGGGGCCAACGTCCTGACTTTC. The chain recombines TRBV5-1 with TRBJ2-6; the D gene is possibly TRBD1 (6 bases). The CDR3 loop spans 17 amino acids. Germline values: CDR1 SGHRS, CDR2 YFSETQ. Trimming cost V 3 bases and J 0 bases, with 13 bases left between them.

In its sample, this clonotype was seen a few times. V gene TRBV28 combines with J gene TRBJ1-5, with D perhaps matching TRBD1 (6 bases). The germline V and J ends were trimmed by 5 bases and 0 bases, with 23 bases remaining between them. This CDR3 is built from 19 residues. Germline V gene lookup returns CDR1 MDHEN and CDR2 SYDVKM. As DNA, the CDR3 is TGTGCCAGCAGTCCAACTCGGGACATCCAACCGTATAGCAATCAGCCCCAGCATTTT. Its translation: CASSPTRDIQPYSNQPQHF. Supplemented by reference TRBV28 and TRBJ1-5, the full variable domain reads DVKVTQSSRYLVKRTGEKVFLECVQDMDHENMFWYRQDPGLGLRLIYFSYDVKMKEKGDIPEGYSVSREKKERFSLILESASTNQTSMYLCASSPTRDIQPYSNQPQHFGDGTRLSIL.

This clonotype was recorded many times. The genes are TRBV29-1 and TRBJ2-7; 13 nucleotides match TRBD2. CDR1 and CDR2 from the germline V gene are SQVTM and ANQGSEA. The CDR3 consists of 13 residues. V lost 4 bases to trimming and J lost 3 bases; unmatched junction nucleotides: 0. The DNA of the CDR3 is TGCAGCGTTGGACTAGCGGGAGGCTACGAGCAGTACTTC. Its translation: CSVGLAGGYEQYF.